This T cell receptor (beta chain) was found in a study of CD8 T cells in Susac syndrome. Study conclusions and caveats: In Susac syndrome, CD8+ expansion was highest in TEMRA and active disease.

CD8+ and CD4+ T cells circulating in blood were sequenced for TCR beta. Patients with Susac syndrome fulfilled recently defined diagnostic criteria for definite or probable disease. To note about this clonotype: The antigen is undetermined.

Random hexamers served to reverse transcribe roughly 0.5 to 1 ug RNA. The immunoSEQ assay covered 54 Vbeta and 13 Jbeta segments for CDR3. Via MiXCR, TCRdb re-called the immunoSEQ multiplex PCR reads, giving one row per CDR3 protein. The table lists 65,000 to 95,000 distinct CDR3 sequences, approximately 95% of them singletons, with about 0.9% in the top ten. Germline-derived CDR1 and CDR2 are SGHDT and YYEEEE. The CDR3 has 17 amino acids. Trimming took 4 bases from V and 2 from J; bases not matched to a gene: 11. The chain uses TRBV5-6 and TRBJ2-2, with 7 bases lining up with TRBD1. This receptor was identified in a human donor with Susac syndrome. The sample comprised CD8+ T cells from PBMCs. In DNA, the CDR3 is TGTGCCAGCAGCCCCCGGCCCACAGGGGCCAACACCGGGGAGCTGTTTTTT. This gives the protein CASSPRPTGANTGELFF.